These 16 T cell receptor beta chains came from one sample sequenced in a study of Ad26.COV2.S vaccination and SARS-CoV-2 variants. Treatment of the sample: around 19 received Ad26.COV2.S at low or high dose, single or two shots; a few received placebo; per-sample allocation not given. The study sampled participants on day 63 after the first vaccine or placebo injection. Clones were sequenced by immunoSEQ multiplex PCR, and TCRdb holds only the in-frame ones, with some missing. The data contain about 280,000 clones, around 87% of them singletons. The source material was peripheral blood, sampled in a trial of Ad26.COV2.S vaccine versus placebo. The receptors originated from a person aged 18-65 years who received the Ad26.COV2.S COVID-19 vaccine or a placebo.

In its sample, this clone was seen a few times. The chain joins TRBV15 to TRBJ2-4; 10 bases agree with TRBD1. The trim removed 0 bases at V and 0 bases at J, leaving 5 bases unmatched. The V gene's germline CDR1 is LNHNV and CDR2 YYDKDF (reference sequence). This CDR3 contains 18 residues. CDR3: CATSRDGQGEVAKNIQYF. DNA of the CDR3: TGTGCCACCAGCAGAGACGGACAGGGGGAAGTAGCCAAAAACATTCAGTACTTC.

In DNA form, the CDR3 reads TGCGCCAGCAGTCCACAGGTTGCACTAGGAATCTACGAGCAGTACTTC. Translated: CASSPQVALGIYEQYF. The chain uses TRBV10-2 and TRBJ2-7; D is possibly TRBD1 or TRBD2 (5 bases each). Looked up from germline, CDR1 is WSHSY and CDR2 is SAAADI. The V gene lost 5 bases and the J gene lost 3 bases, with 20 bases spanning the gap. This CDR3 comprises 16 residues.

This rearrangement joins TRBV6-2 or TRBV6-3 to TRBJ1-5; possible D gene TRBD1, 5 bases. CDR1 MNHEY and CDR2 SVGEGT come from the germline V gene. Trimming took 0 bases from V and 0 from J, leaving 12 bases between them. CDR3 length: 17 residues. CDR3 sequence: CASSYSAGTGSNQPQHF. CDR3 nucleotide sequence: TGTGCCAGCAGTTACTCTGCAGGGACGGGTAGCAATCAGCCCCAGCATTTT.

CDR3 coding DNA: TGCGCCAGCAGCTTGTTGCCCGGACTAGCGGGAGGGAACACCGGGGAGCTGTTTTTT. Protein product: CASSLLPGLAGGNTGELFF. This rearrangement joins TRBV5-1 to TRBJ2-2, with 14 bases matching TRBD2. V shed 1 base, J shed 1 base, and the junction held 6 bases outside the gene matches. Germline CDR1 is SGHRS and CDR2 is YFSETQ. The CDR3 has 19 residues. The whole variable domain, remainder taken from reference TRBV5-1 and TRBJ2-2, is KAGVTQTPRYLIKTRGQQVTLSCSPISGHRSVSWYQQTPGQGLQFLFEYFSETQRNKGNFPGRFSGRQFSNSRSEMNVSTLELGDSALYLCASSLLPGLAGGNTGELFFGEGSRLTVL.

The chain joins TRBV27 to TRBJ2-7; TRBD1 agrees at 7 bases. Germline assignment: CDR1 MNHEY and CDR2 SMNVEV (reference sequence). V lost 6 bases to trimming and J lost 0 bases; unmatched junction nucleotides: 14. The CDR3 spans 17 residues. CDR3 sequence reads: CASSLQGQTYGSYEQYF. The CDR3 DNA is TGTGCCAGCAGCCTCCAGGGACAGACCTATGGCTCCTACGAGCAGTACTTC.

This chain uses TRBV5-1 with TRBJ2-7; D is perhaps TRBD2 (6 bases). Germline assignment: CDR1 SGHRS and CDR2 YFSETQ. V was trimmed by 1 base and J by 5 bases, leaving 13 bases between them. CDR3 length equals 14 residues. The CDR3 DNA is TGCGCCAGCAGCTTGTCCGGGAGTAACAACGAGCAGTACTTC. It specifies CASSLSGSNNEQYF.

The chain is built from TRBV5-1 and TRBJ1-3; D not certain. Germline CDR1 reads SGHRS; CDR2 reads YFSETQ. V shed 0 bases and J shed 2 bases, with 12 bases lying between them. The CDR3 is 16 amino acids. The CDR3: CASSLEGAWAGNTIYF. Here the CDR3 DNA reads TGCGCCAGCAGCTTGGAGGGAGCCTGGGCTGGAAACACCATATATTTT.

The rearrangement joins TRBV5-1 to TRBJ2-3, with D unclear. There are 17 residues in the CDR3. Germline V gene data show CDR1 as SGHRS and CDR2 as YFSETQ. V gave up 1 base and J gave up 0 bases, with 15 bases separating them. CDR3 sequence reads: CASSLIYGYGSTDTQYF. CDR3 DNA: TGCGCCAGCAGCTTGATATACGGGTATGGTAGCACAGATACGCAGTATTTT.

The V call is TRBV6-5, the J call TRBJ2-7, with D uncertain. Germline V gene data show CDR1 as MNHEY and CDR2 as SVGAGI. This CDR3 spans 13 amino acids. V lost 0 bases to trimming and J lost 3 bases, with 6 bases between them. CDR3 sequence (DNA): TGTGCCAGCAGTTACTCCCGAAACTACGAGCAGTACTTC. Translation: CASSYSRNYEQYF.

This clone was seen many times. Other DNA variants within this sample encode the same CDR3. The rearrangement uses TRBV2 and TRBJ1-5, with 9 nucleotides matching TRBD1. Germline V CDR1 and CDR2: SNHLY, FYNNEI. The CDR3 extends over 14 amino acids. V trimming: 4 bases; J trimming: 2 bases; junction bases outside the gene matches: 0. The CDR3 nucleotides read TGTGCCAGCAGTGGGACAGGGGGCAATCAGCCCCAGCATTTT. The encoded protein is CASSGTGGNQPQHF. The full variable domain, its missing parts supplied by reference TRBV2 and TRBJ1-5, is EPEVTQTPSHQVTQMGQEVILRCVPISNHLYFYWYRQILGQKVEFLVSFYNNEISEKSEIFDDQFSVERPDGSNFTLKIRSTKLEDSAMYFCASSGTGGNQPQHFGDGTRLSIL.

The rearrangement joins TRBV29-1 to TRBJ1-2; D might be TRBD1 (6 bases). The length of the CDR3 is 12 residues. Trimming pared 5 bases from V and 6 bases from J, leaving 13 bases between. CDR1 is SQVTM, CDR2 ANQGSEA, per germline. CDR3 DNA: TGCAGCGTTCATAGACAGGCGGATGGCTACACCTTC. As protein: CSVHRQADGYTF. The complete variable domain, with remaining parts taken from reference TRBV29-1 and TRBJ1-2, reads SAVISQKPSRDICQRGTSLTIQCQVDSQVTMMFWYRQQPGQSLTLIATANQGSEATYESGFVIDKFPISRPNLTFSTLTVSNMSPEDSSIYLCSVHRQADGYTFGSGTRLTVV.

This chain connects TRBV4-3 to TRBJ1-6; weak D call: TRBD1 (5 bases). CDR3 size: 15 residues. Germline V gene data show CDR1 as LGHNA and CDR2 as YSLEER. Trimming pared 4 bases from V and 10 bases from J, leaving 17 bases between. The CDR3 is CASSRSRELRSPLHF. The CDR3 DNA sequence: TGCGCCAGCAGCCGGTCCAGGGAGCTTAGATCACCCCTCCACTTT.

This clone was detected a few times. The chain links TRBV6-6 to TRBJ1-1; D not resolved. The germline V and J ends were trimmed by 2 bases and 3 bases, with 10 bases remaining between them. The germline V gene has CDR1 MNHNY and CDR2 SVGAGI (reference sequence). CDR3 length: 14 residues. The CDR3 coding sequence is TGTGCCAGCAGTTACGGGCAGAGGGACACTGAAGCTTTCTTT. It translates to CASSYGQRDTEAFF.

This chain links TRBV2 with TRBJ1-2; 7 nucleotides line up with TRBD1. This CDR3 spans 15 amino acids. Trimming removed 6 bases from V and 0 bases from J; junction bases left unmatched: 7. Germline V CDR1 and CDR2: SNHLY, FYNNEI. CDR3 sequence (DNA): TGTGCCAGCAGCAGAACCGGGACAGCTAACTATGGCTACACCTTC. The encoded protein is CASSRTGTANYGYTF.

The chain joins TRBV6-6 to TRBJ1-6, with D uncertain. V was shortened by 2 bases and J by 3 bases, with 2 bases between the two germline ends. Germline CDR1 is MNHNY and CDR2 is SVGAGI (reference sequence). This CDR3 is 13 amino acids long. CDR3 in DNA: TGTGCCAGCAGTTACGGCTATAATTCACCCCTCCACTTT. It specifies CASSYGYNSPLHF.

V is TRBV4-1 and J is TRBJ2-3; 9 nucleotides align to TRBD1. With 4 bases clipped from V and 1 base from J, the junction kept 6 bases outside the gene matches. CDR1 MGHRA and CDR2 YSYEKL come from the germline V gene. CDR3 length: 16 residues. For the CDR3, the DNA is TGCGCCAGCAGCCGAGGGAGGGACAGGGGCACAGATACGCAGTATTTT. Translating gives CASSRGRDRGTDTQYF.